These 11 T cell receptor delta chains were all obtained from the same sample, sequenced in a study of gamma-delta chains in newborns, infants, children. TCRdb re-called clones from the reads using CATT. Of some 10,000 delta-chain clones in the sample, roughly 9.5% are singletons; the top ten hold roughly 8.6%. Source material: blood. Receptors originate from a child who was a newborn, infant or young child, either healthy, febrile or measles-vaccinated (not recorded which).

This clone was counted a few times. The genes are TRDV2 and TRDJ1; 13 positions match TRDD3. V gave up 4 bases and J gave up 0 bases; unmatched junction bases: 16. Germline values: CDR1 GEAIGNYY, CDR2 EKD. The CDR3 spans 20 residues. The CDR3 protein is CACESLTTGGYAGYTDKLIF. As DNA, the CDR3 is TGTGCCTGTGAAAGCCTAACTACTGGGGGATACGCGGGGTACACCGATAAACTCATCTTT.

Only a few counts were recorded for this clone. Distinct nucleotide sequences in the sample also encode this CDR3. The chain employs TRDV2 and TRDJ3; no clear D. Germline-derived CDR1 and CDR2 are GEAIGNYY and EKD. The CDR3 spans 18 residues. Trimming left V 0 bases short and J 0 bases short, with 11 bases between. The CDR3 region has the DNA TGTGCCTGTGACACCGCGGGGTCGAGCTCCTGGGACACCCGACAGATGTTTTTC. Translating it yields CACDTAGSSSWDTRQMFF.

The rearrangement joins TRDV1 to TRDJ2; 13 bases agree with TRDD3. The CDR3 totals 22 residues. V trimming: 3 bases; J trimming: 10 bases; junction bases outside the gene matches: 26. Germline CDR1 and CDR2: TSWWSYY and QGS. CDR3: CALGDPYTFPSYWGIRREQLFF. The DNA of the CDR3 is TGTGCTCTTGGGGACCCTTATACCTTCCCTTCCTACTGGGGGATACGAAGAGAACAACTCTTCTTT.

The chain joins TRDV2 to TRDJ3; 8 nucleotides align to TRDD3. V shed 3 bases and J 0 bases; nucleotides not matched to a gene: 9. Germline V CDR1 and CDR2: GEAIGNYY, EKD. The CDR3 sequence is 19 residues long. The CDR3 loop is CACDPILGASSWDTRQMFF. CDR3 in DNA: TGTGCCTGTGACCCAATACTGGGGGCCAGCTCCTGGGACACCCGACAGATGTTTTTC.

The chain recombines TRDV1 with TRDJ1, with 10 bases aligning to TRDD3. CDR1 is TSWWSYY, CDR2 QGS, per germline. Losses at the gene ends were 5 bases for V and 0 bases for J; bases not matched to a gene: 9. This CDR3 spans 17 amino acids. In nucleotides, the CDR3 is TGTGCTCTTGGGCCCAACCTGGGGGATAGGTACACCGATAAACTCATCTTT. Its translation is CALGPNLGDRYTDKLIF.

A word on this clone: TCRdb assigns this DNA the protein of a much larger clone, which departs from its translation at residue 9; this likely reflects a read error, and the protein shown comes from translating the DNA. This sequence joins TRDV2 and TRDJ2; D may be TRDD3 (6 bases). The CDR3 runs to 19 residues. The germline V gene has CDR1 GEAIGNYY and CDR2 EKD. V was trimmed by 3 bases and J by 0 bases, leaving 22 bases between them. The CDR3 loop is CACDPVDWRIQALTAQLFF. The CDR3 DNA is TGTGCCTGTGACCCCGTGGACTGGAGGATACAAGCTTTGACAGCACAACTCTTCTTT.

A few counts support this clone. The protein TCRdb lists belongs to a much larger clone and differs from this DNA's translation at residue 11, which points to a read error; the protein shown is made from the DNA. The chain is built from TRDV2 and TRDJ1; D gene ambiguous. Germline values: CDR1 GEAIGNYY, CDR2 EKD. The CDR3 covers 14 residues. The CDR3 region is CACDTLVGLDRLIF. The CDR3 DNA sequence: TGTGCCTGTGACACTCTGGTGGGACTCGATAGACTCATCTTT.

In regard to this clone: This may stem from a read error, because a much larger clone lies one nucleotide away. CDR3 residues: CACDKLGDTLTAQLFF. In nucleotides, the CDR3 is TGTGCCTGTGACAAACTGGGGGATACTTTGACAGCACAACTCTTCTTT. This chain joins TRDV2 and TRDJ2; 11 positions match TRDD3. V was clipped by 2 bases and J by 0 bases; unmatched bases: 1. This CDR3 is 16 amino acids long. The V gene's germline CDR1 is GEAIGNYY and CDR2 EKD.

On this clone itself: A much larger clonotype is one base distant, so this may be a read error. The CDR3 sequence is CACDNTGGYSGDTRQMFF. The DNA of the CDR3 is TGTGCCTGTGACAATACTGGGGGATACTCCGGGGACACCCGACAGATGTTTTTC. V and J are TRDV2 and TRDJ3; 12 nucleotides match TRDD3. The CDR3 is 18 residues long. Germline lookup yields CDR1 GEAIGNYY and CDR2 EKD.

Of note for this clone: A read error is possible here, since a much larger clone lies one base away. In the same sample, other DNA sequences code for this CDR3. The chain joins TRDV2 to TRDJ3, with TRDD3 matching over 9 bases. The CDR3 spans 20 residues. Per germline, CDR1 GEAIGNYY and CDR2 EKD. The CDR3 sequence is CACDTPGDTQSSWDTRQMFF. CDR3 DNA: TGTGCCTGCGACACGCCGGGGGATACTCAAAGCTCCTGGGACACCCGACAGATGTTTTTC.

A remark on this clone: The sample has other DNA sequences that encode this CDR3 too. The chain is built from TRDV2 and TRDJ1; no firm D call. CDR1 and CDR2 (germline): GEAIGNYY, EKD. V lost 0 bases, J lost 0 bases, and 13 bases lay in between. The CDR3 has 16 residues. CDR3 bases: TGTGCCTGTGACACCGTCGGGGTACCGTACACCGATAAACTCATCTTT. This sequence encodes CACDTVGVPYTDKLIF.